The 32 T cell receptor beta chains in this list originate from one sample, sequenced in a study of siplizumab effects on memory and regulatory T cells (dated by TCRdb to between 2018 and 2021). Receptor amplification or capture employed the immunoSEQ multiplex PCR assay. The immuneACCESS repertoire file appears here via TCRdb, limited to in-frame rearrangements. These files lack a portion of the clones; in checked studies, under half of the deficit traces to unresolved V genes, and the cause of the others is not known. For this sample there are 90,000 to 120,000 clones; 94% appear just once. Roughly 0.61% of the sample comes from the top ten. Material: Tregs sorted from blood. These receptors came from a human donor in good health.

The V and J genes are TRBV7-9 and TRBJ2-4; 13 bases align to TRBD2. The trim removed 1 base at V and 0 bases at J, leaving 3 bases unmatched. Germline V gene data show CDR1 as SEHNR and CDR2 as FQNEAQ (reference sequence). The CDR3 length is 18 residues. The CDR3 here is CASSLVTSGRLAKNIQYF. Here the CDR3 DNA reads TGTGCCAGCAGCTTAGTGACTAGCGGGAGGCTAGCCAAAAACATTCAGTACTTC.

The chain combines TRBV27 with TRBJ1-1, with D uncertain. The CDR3 has 18 amino acids. Germline V CDR1 and CDR2: MNHEY, SMNVEV (reference sequence). V gave up 8 bases and J gave up 1 base, with 26 bases separating them. CDR3 nucleotide sequence: TGTGCCAGCCGCCGATGGGTAAGGGAAAGGGCTCCGAACACTGAAGCTTTCTTT. This translates into CASRRWVRERAPNTEAFF.

This chain connects TRBV7-9 to TRBJ1-5, with D perhaps TRBD1 (5 bases). This CDR3 region has 17 residues. V lost 5 bases, J lost 3 bases, and 20 bases lay in between. Germline V gene lookup returns CDR1 SEHNR and CDR2 FQNEAQ (reference sequence). CDR3 region: CASSGIHRDLDNQPQHF. The CDR3 region has the DNA TGTGCCAGCAGCGGGATTCACCGGGACTTAGACAATCAGCCCCAGCATTTT.

V and J are TRBV5-1 and TRBJ2-1; perhaps TRBD2 as D (6 bases). Per germline, CDR1 SGHRS and CDR2 YFSETQ. Trimming shortened V by 1 base and J by 8 bases, and 13 bases separated the two germline ends. The CDR3 is made up of 14 amino acids. CDR3 DNA: TGCGCCAGCAGCTTGACGGGAGTTGGGGATGAGCAGTTCTTC. As protein: CASSLTGVGDEQFF.

J is TRBJ2-2 and V is TRBV2, with a tentative D call TRBD1 (5 bases). Trimming took off 6 bases at V and 3 bases at J, with 11 bases between the two ends. Per the germline V gene, CDR1 is SNHLY and CDR2 is FYNNEI. The CDR3 spans 14 residues. CDR3 in amino acids: CASRRQLYTGELFF. The CDR3 DNA follows: TGTGCCAGCAGGCGACAGCTATACACCGGGGAGCTGTTTTTT.

V and J are TRBV19 and TRBJ2-5, with D perhaps assigned TRBD1 or TRBD2 (5 bases each). The CDR3 length is 17 residues. The V and J ends lost 5 bases and 0 bases respectively, with 19 bases between them. The germline V gene encodes CDR1 LNHDA and CDR2 SQIVND (reference sequence). CDR3 residues: CASSPRIGARHQETQYF. In nucleotides, the CDR3 is TGTGCCAGTAGTCCCCGGATCGGGGCCAGGCACCAAGAGACCCAGTACTTC.

This chain joins TRBV14 and TRBJ1-5, with D possibly matching TRBD1 (6 bases). V dropped 0 bases and J dropped 4 bases, with 16 bases sitting between them. The germline V gene encodes CDR1 SGHDN and CDR2 FVKESK. This CDR3 region has 17 residues. CDR3 amino acids: CASSQDGTGARNQPQHF. CDR3 in DNA: TGTGCCAGCAGCCAAGATGGGACGGGGGCCCGTAATCAGCCCCAGCATTTT.

The genes are TRBV11-2 and TRBJ2-3, with D possibly being TRBD1 (7 bases). V dropped 5 bases and J dropped 4 bases, with 22 bases sitting between them. The CDR3 length is 17 residues. The germline V gene has CDR1 SGHAT and CDR2 FQNNGV. CDR3: CASSLSLSGGGADTQYF. The CDR3 coding sequence is TGTGCCAGCAGCCTATCCCTTAGCGGAGGGGGCGCAGATACGCAGTATTTT.

This clone was counted once. The V call is TRBV20-1, the J call TRBJ2-1, with D tentatively TRBD2 (6 bases). The CDR3 length is 11 residues. The V end was cut by 8 bases, the J end by 10 bases, with 15 bases between. The germline CDR1 and CDR2 sequences are DFQATT and SNEGSKA (reference sequence). For the CDR3, the DNA is TGCAGTTCAGTCAGGCGGGGCGAGCAGTTCTTC. Its translation is CSSVRRGEQFF.

The J gene is TRBJ2-7, the V gene TRBV6-6, with a tentative D call TRBD1 (5 bases). Trimming took off 6 bases at V and 3 bases at J, with 15 bases between the two ends. This CDR3 has 14 amino acids. CDR1 and CDR2 (germline): MNHNY, SVGAGI (reference sequence). The CDR3 loop reads CASRLQGNVYEQYF. The CDR3 nucleotides read TGTGCCAGCAGACTTCAGGGAAATGTCTACGAGCAGTACTTC.

V is TRBV5-4 and J is TRBJ1-2, with TRBD1 matching 7 bases. The ends lost 4 bases at V and 8 bases at J; junction bases unmatched: 11. The CDR3 has 14 amino acids. CDR1 and CDR2 from the germline V gene are SGHNT and YYREEE (reference sequence). The CDR3 DNA reads as TGTGCCAGCAGCCCCCCGACAGGGACCTCAGGCTACACCTTC. It yields the protein CASSPPTGTSGYTF.

V usage is TRBV19 and J usage is TRBJ2-1; the match to TRBD2 covers 10 bases. J gave up 1 base and V 0 bases, and 6 bases lay outside the gene matches. CDR3 length equals 18 residues. In germline, CDR1 is LNHDA, CDR2 SQIVND (reference sequence). DNA of the CDR3: TGTGCCAGTAGTATAGAGATGACTAGCGGGCATTCCTACAATGAGCAGTTCTTC. This sequence encodes CASSIEMTSGHSYNEQFF.

The V gene is TRBV2, the J gene TRBJ1-5; D not certain. Trimming left V 1 base short and J 0 bases short, with 7 bases between. Germline V gene data show CDR1 as SNHLY and CDR2 as FYNNEI. The length of the CDR3 is 15 residues. The CDR3 sequence is CASSEDSISNQPQHF. The CDR3 nucleotides read TGTGCCAGCAGTGAAGATTCTATTAGCAATCAGCCCCAGCATTTT.

The chain carries TRBV15 and TRBJ2-6; D could derive from TRBD1 or TRBD2 (6 bases each). Germline assignment: CDR1 LNHNV and CDR2 YYDKDF (reference sequence). Trimming removed 3 bases at V and 2 bases at J, with 14 bases between. CDR3 size: 17 residues. The CDR3 nucleotides read TGTGCCACCAGCAGGGAAAGGGGGGCACCTGGGGCCAACGTCCTGACTTTC. Translated: CATSRERGAPGANVLTF. Looking up the rest from reference TRBV15 and TRBJ2-6 gives the full variable domain: DAMVIQNPRYQVTQFGKPVTLSCSQTLNHNVMYWYQQKSSQAPKLLFHYYDKDFNNEADTPDNFQSRRPNTSFCFLDIRSPGLGDTAMYLCATSRERGAPGANVLTFGAGSRLTVL.

The count of this clone is one. The chain is built from TRBV19 and TRBJ1-2; D remains ambiguous. V lost 7 bases and J lost 5, with 20 bases in between. The CDR3 loop spans 15 amino acids. CDR1 and CDR2 (germline): LNHDA, SQIVND (reference sequence). The CDR3 spells CASTRQTSPLYGYTF. CDR3 bases: TGTGCCAGTACGAGGCAAACTTCTCCCCTTTATGGCTACACCTTC. The entire variable domain, with the rest obtained from reference TRBV19 and TRBJ1-2, is as follows: DGGITQSPKYLFRKEGQNVTLSCEQNLNHDAMYWYRQDPGQGLRLIYYSQIVNDFQKGDIAEGYSVSREKKESFPLTVTSAQKNPTAFYLCASTRQTSPLYGYTFGSGTRLTVV.

The chain recombines TRBV7-2 with TRBJ2-1; TRBD2 matches 9 bases. The germline CDR1 and CDR2 sequences are SGHTA and FQGNSA. Unmatched junction bases numbered 8, after V lost 4 bases and J lost 4 bases. The CDR3 is 16 residues long. CDR3 in amino acids: CASSSRAGGVYNEQFF. The CDR3 DNA reads TGTGCCAGCAGCTCGAGAGCGGGAGGAGTTTACAATGAGCAGTTCTTC.

The chain is built from TRBV11-2 and TRBJ1-3, with D possibly matching TRBD1 (6 bases). Looked up from germline, CDR1 is SGHAT and CDR2 is FQNNGV. CDR3 length: 17 residues. Deletions cut 3 bases from V and 0 bases from J, with 15 bases between. CDR3 bases: TGTGCCAGCAGCTTTAACAGGGTGGTCCCCTCTGGAAACACCATATATTTT. Amino acids: CASSFNRVVPSGNTIYF.

The chain couples TRBV5-6 to TRBJ1-1; 7 nucleotides agree with TRBD1. J lost 4 bases, V lost 4 bases, and 10 bases had no gene match. The CDR3 runs 15 residues. Germline V gene lookup returns CDR1 SGHDT and CDR2 YYEEEE. DNA for the CDR3: TGTGCCAGCAGCCAATCGACAGGGATCGGCACTGAAGCTTTCTTT. This translates into CASSQSTGIGTEAFF.

This clone was observed a few times. The chain couples TRBV28 to TRBJ2-1; D not certain. The CDR3 is made up of 14 amino acids. Trimming stripped 3 bases from V and 3 bases from J, with 9 bases between. Germline loops: CDR1 MDHEN, CDR2 SYDVKM. CDR3 residues: CASSLIASYNEQFF. The CDR3 DNA reads TGTGCCAGCAGTTTGATAGCTAGCTACAATGAGCAGTTCTTC.

The chain has TRBV19 and TRBJ2-1; 7 bases are a match to TRBD2. Germline values: CDR1 LNHDA, CDR2 SQIVND (reference sequence). The V segment lost 3 bases and the J segment 0 bases; nucleotides outside the gene matches: 5. The CDR3 totals 16 residues. The CDR3 region is CASSILAGLSYNEQFF. The CDR3 DNA is TGTGCCAGTAGTATTTTAGCGGGCCTCTCCTACAATGAGCAGTTCTTC.

This chain uses TRBV7-3 with TRBJ2-3, with D perhaps TRBD1 (6 bases). The germline CDR1 and CDR2 sequences are SGHTA and FQGTGA. There are 14 residues in the CDR3. V dropped 4 bases and J dropped 4 bases, with 12 bases sitting between them. CDR3 DNA sequence: TGTGCCAGCAGCTCACAGGGTTTGGCAGATACGCAGTATTTT. Protein product: CASSSQGLADTQYF.

The V and J genes are TRBV4-2 and TRBJ2-2; 9 positions match TRBD2. V shed 3 bases, J shed 5 bases, and the junction held 10 bases outside the gene matches. The CDR3 has 17 amino acids. Looked up from germline, CDR1 is LGHNA and CDR2 is YNFKEQ. DNA of the CDR3: TGTGCCAGCAGCCAGACGACTAGCGGCCAATCAACCGGGGAGCTGTTTTTT. Translating it yields CASSQTTSGQSTGELFF.

This chain uses TRBV5-1 with TRBJ2-3, with D possibly being TRBD1 (5 bases). CDR1 and CDR2 (germline): SGHRS, YFSETQ. CDR3 length equals 14 residues. The germline V and J ends were trimmed by 4 bases and 1 base, with 10 bases remaining between them. CDR3 residues: CASSQVTGTDTQYF. The DNA for the CDR3 is TGCGCCAGCAGCCAAGTGACAGGCACAGATACGCAGTATTTT.

The CDR3: CASSWGDTRGQPQHF. The CDR3 nucleotides read TGTGCCAGCAGCTGGGGAGACACGCGGGGACAGCCCCAGCATTTT. The rearrangement links TRBV5-5 to TRBJ1-5; no clear D. The V and J ends lost 3 bases and 7 bases respectively, with 17 bases between them. In germline, CDR1 is SGHKS, CDR2 YYEKEE (reference sequence). The CDR3 loop spans 15 amino acids.

This chain connects TRBV19 to TRBJ2-3; possibly TRBD1 for D (6 bases). The V end was cut by 4 bases, the J end by 3 bases, with 17 bases between. Germline V gives CDR1 LNHDA, CDR2 SQIVND (reference sequence). The CDR3 is made up of 16 amino acids. CDR3 DNA sequence: TGTGCCAGTAGTAGCCATGGGGGCCTCGGGACAGATACGCAGTATTTT. Amino acid sequence: CASSSHGGLGTDTQYF.

V and J are TRBV28 and TRBJ2-2; 9 bases match TRBD2. The CDR3 loop spans 15 amino acids. V lost 6 bases to trimming and J lost 5 bases; unmatched junction nucleotides: 7. Germline V gene sequence: CDR1 MDHEN, CDR2 SYDVKM. The CDR3 here is CASRRGLAGTGELFF. For the CDR3, the DNA is TGTGCCAGCAGGAGAGGGCTAGCGGGGACCGGGGAGCTGTTTTTT.

V gene TRBV5-1 combines with J gene TRBJ2-4, with D unclear. This CDR3 has 18 amino acids. Per the germline V gene, CDR1 is SGHRS and CDR2 is YFSETQ. V dropped 4 bases and J dropped 0 bases, with 20 bases sitting between them. This chain's CDR3 is CASSMGMISGTAKNIQYF. CDR3 nucleotides: TGCGCCAGCAGCATGGGGATGATCTCTGGCACAGCCAAAAACATTCAGTACTTC.

The V and J genes are TRBV27 and TRBJ1-2, with TRBD1 matching 9 bases. V was clipped by 0 bases and J by 3 bases; unmatched bases: 11. CDR3 size: 18 residues. Germline V gene lookup returns CDR1 MNHEY and CDR2 SMNVEV (reference sequence). CDR3 loop: CASSLSIFGGQGDYGYTF. CDR3 DNA: TGTGCCAGCAGTTTATCGATATTTGGGGGACAGGGCGACTATGGCTACACCTTC.

The chain is built from TRBV28 and TRBJ1-4; D is undetermined. V was pared by 6 bases and J by 10 bases, with 12 bases between. This CDR3 spans 12 amino acids. Germline-derived CDR1 and CDR2 are MDHEN and SYDVKM. CDR3 in amino acids: CASRSVGPKLFF. CDR3 coding DNA: TGTGCCAGCAGGTCGGTTGGGCCAAAACTGTTTTTT.

The chain carries TRBV28 and TRBJ1-2, with 8 positions matching TRBD1. Unmatched junction bases numbered 8, after V lost 6 bases and J lost 8 bases. Germline lookup yields CDR1 MDHEN and CDR2 SYDVKM. The CDR3 extends over 13 amino acids. The CDR3 reads CASSYRGTRGYTF. In DNA form, the CDR3 reads TGTGCCAGCAGCTACAGGGGGACGAGGGGCTACACCTTC.

The V gene is TRBV4-2, the J gene TRBJ2-3, with 7 bases fitting TRBD2. The length of the CDR3 is 16 residues. V gave up 0 bases and J gave up 5 bases; unmatched junction bases: 8. The V gene's germline CDR1 is LGHNA and CDR2 YNFKEQ. The CDR3: CASSQDHAGVRDTQYF. The CDR3 nucleotides are TGTGCCAGCAGCCAAGATCACGCGGGAGTCAGAGATACGCAGTATTTT.

The chain carries TRBV5-1 and TRBJ2-7; D possibly corresponds to TRBD2 (7 bases). This CDR3 contains 17 residues. Per germline, CDR1 SGHRS and CDR2 YFSETQ. With 4 bases removed from V and 4 bases from J, the gap between germline ends came to 24 bases. CDR3 bases: TGCGCCAGCAGCCCGGGGGGCATCCAGGGTCGCAGTTACGAGCAGTACTTC. This codes for CASSPGGIQGRSYEQYF.